Below are 23 T cell receptor beta chains sequenced from a single sample in a study of T cells in Graves' hyperthyroidism and ophthalmopathy. Amplified TCR beta CDR3 regions came from RNA transcripts. Carried out on the TCR CDR3, a first-round RT-PCR used the HTBI primer set. TCRdb reprocessed the multiplex PCR reads with MiXCR, giving one entry per CDR3 protein. The table shows about 350,000 distinct CDR3 sequences, with about a sixth occurring only once. The sequenced sample was blood. The receptors originated from a woman in her twenties or thirties with Graves' hyperthyroidism that later progressed to Graves' ophthalmopathy.

This clonotype was recorded at least ten times. This chain connects TRBV20-1 to TRBJ2-5; 7 nucleotides line up with TRBD1. Trimming cost V 0 bases and J 0 bases; bases outside gene matches: 10. The germline V gene has CDR1 DFQATT and CDR2 SNEGSKA (reference sequence). The length of the CDR3 is 17 residues. The CDR3 loop reads CSARDPRDREYQETQYF. The CDR3 DNA follows: TGCAGTGCTAGAGACCCCCGGGACAGAGAGTACCAAGAGACCCAGTACTTC.

At least ten counts were recorded for this clonotype. The chain combines TRBV19 with TRBJ2-7; TRBD2 matches 12 bases. Trimming removed 9 bases from V and 0 bases from J; junction bases left unmatched: 3. The V gene's germline CDR1 is LNHDA and CDR2 SQIVND (reference sequence). The CDR3 has 14 residues. CDR3 in amino acids: CASKTSGSSYEQYF. For the CDR3, the DNA is TGTGCCAGCAAGACTAGCGGGAGCTCCTACGAGCAGTACTTC.

This clonotype was seen many times. This sequence joins TRBV27 and TRBJ1-6, with a possible D match to TRBD1 (5 bases). Germline V gene data show CDR1 as MNHEY and CDR2 as SMNVEV (reference sequence). The CDR3 loop spans 14 amino acids. Trimming took 3 bases from V and 9 from J, leaving 12 bases between them. The CDR3 DNA sequence: TGTGCCAGCAGTTTTAGGCCTGGGACTTCACCCCTCCACTTT. This translates into CASSFRPGTSPLHF.

The rearrangement joins TRBV15 to TRBJ2-2; D is unclear. The CDR3 loop spans 17 amino acids. Between the trimmed V and J ends, which lost 1 base and 0 bases, there was a span of 12 bases. Germline V gene sequence: CDR1 LNHNV, CDR2 YYDKDF (reference sequence). CDR3 protein: CATSRVGQSPNTGELFF. The CDR3 coding sequence is TGTGCCACCAGCAGAGTGGGTCAGAGCCCGAACACCGGGGAGCTGTTTTTT.

This clonotype was seen ten or more times. The chain recombines TRBV6-6 with TRBJ2-7; D ambiguous. The CDR3 consists of 14 residues. Trimming removed 0 bases at V and 5 bases at J, with 11 bases between. CDR1 is MNHNY, CDR2 SVGAGI, per germline (reference sequence). CDR3 sequence reads: CASSYSSVANEQYF. In nucleotides, the CDR3 is TGTGCCAGCAGTTACTCGTCCGTAGCTAACGAGCAGTACTTC.

This clonotype has at least ten counts. The rearrangement links TRBV6-1 to TRBJ2-7; D call uncertain. Germline CDR1 is MNHNS and CDR2 is SASEGT. The CDR3 loop spans 12 amino acids. The ends were cut back, 0 bases at V and 4 bases at J, with 4 bases in the middle. The CDR3 nucleotides read TGTGCCAGCAGTGAAGCTGTATACGAGCAGTACTTC. It is translated as CASSEAVYEQYF.

This clonotype was observed a few times. The rearrangement uses TRBV30 and TRBJ1-6; 8 bases are a match to TRBD1. The germline gives CDR1 GTSNPN, CDR2 SVGIG (reference sequence). This CDR3 comprises 15 residues. Trimming took 1 base from V and 9 from J; bases not matched to a gene: 8. The CDR3 loop reads CAWSGTGFLGSPLHF. The DNA for the CDR3 is TGTGCCTGGAGTGGGACAGGGTTTTTGGGTTCACCCCTCCACTTT. Combining the CDR3 with reference TRBV30 and TRBJ1-6 gives the whole variable domain SQTIHQWPATLVQPVGSPLSLECTVEGTSNPNLYWYRQAAGRGLQLLFYSVGIGQISSEVPQNLSASRPQDRQFILSSKKLLLSDSGFYLCAWSGTGFLGSPLHFGNGTRLTVT.

This clonotype has ten or more counts. This sequence joins TRBV20-1 and TRBJ2-3, with TRBD2 identical over 7 bases. CDR1 is DFQATT and CDR2 is SNEGSKA in the germline V gene (reference sequence). The CDR3 runs to 16 residues. Trimming cost V 3 bases and J 2 bases; bases outside gene matches: 11. The CDR3 spells CSASGAGVGPTDTQYF. Written as DNA, the CDR3 is TGCAGTGCTAGTGGGGCGGGAGTGGGCCCCACAGATACGCAGTATTTT.

This clonotype was seen many times. V gene TRBV3-1 combines with J gene TRBJ2-1, with D unresolved. The CDR3 totals 16 residues. Germline loops: CDR1 LGHDT, CDR2 YNNKEL (reference sequence). Trimming shortened V by 0 bases and J by 5 bases, and 14 bases separated the two germline ends. CDR3: CASSQDNTTPNNEQFF. The DNA of the CDR3 is TGTGCCAGCAGCCAAGATAACACAACACCTAACAATGAGCAGTTCTTC.

Many counts were recorded for this clonotype. The V call is TRBV28, the J call TRBJ1-1, with a possible D match to TRBD1 (5 bases). V was trimmed by 2 bases and J by 0 bases, leaving 10 bases between them. This CDR3 spans 15 amino acids. Germline values: CDR1 MDHEN, CDR2 SYDVKM. CDR3 nucleotide sequence: TGTGCCAGCAGTTTAGTAGGGGAGCTGAACACTGAAGCTTTCTTT. This translates into CASSLVGELNTEAFF. Full variable domain (remainder filled in from reference TRBV28 and TRBJ1-1): DVKVTQSSRYLVKRTGEKVFLECVQDMDHENMFWYRQDPGLGLRLIYFSYDVKMKEKGDIPEGYSVSREKKERFSLILESASTNQTSMYLCASSLVGELNTEAFFGQGTRLTVV.

This clonotype was seen at least ten times. V gene TRBV6-1 combines with J gene TRBJ2-7; D is undetermined. Looked up from germline, CDR1 is MNHNS and CDR2 is SASEGT. With 2 bases removed from V and 3 bases from J, the gap between germline ends came to 5 bases. The CDR3 consists of 12 residues. DNA of the CDR3: TGTGCCAGCAGTGAAACGATCTACGAGCAGTACTTC. It codes for CASSETIYEQYF.

This clonotype occurred a few times. The genes are TRBV11-1 and TRBJ2-7; 7 bases fit TRBD2. This CDR3 region has 15 residues. Germline V lookup: CDR1 SGHAT, CDR2 FQDESV (reference sequence). V trimming: 1 base; J trimming: 1 base; junction bases outside the gene matches: 4. Here the CDR3 reads CASSLGQGGSYEQYF. CDR3 bases: TGTGCCAGCAGCTTAGGGCAGGGAGGGTCCTACGAGCAGTACTTC.

This clonotype was counted between two and nine times. A much larger clone lies one base from this, so it may be a read error. The V gene is TRBV2, the J gene TRBJ2-2; TRBD1 aligns across 8 bases. Trimming cost V 5 bases and J 3 bases; bases outside gene matches: 5. CDR1 and CDR2 from the germline V gene are SNHLY and FYNNEI. The CDR3 runs to 15 residues. In DNA, the CDR3 is TGTGCCAGCAGTACTTGGGGACAGGACACCGGGGAGCTGTTTTTT. Its translation is CASSTWGQDTGELFF.

The chain employs TRBV7-9 and TRBJ2-1; 8 bases are a match to TRBD2. The CDR3 covers 16 residues. With V trimmed by 1 base and J by 2 bases, 4 bases remained unmatched. Germline V gene lookup returns CDR1 SEHNR and CDR2 FQNEAQ (reference sequence). The CDR3 nucleotides are TGTGCCAGCAGCTTAGAGGGCGGGGGGACCTACAATGAGCAGTTCTTC. It encodes CASSLEGGGTYNEQFF.

This clonotype was seen many times. The J gene is TRBJ1-6, the V gene TRBV28; TRBD1 is a possible D gene (6 bases). There are 17 residues in the CDR3. Trimming left V 5 bases short and J 0 bases short, with 14 bases between. In germline, CDR1 is MDHEN, CDR2 SYDVKM. CDR3 sequence (DNA): TGTGCCAGCAGTCCGGGGGCGGAGAGCTCCTATAATTCACCCCTCCACTTT. As protein: CASSPGAESSYNSPLHF. The whole variable domain, remainder taken from reference TRBV28 and TRBJ1-6, is DVKVTQSSRYLVKRTGEKVFLECVQDMDHENMFWYRQDPGLGLRLIYFSYDVKMKEKGDIPEGYSVSREKKERFSLILESASTNQTSMYLCASSPGAESSYNSPLHFGNGTRLTVT.

In this sample, this clonotype turned up many times. The rearrangement joins TRBV28 to TRBJ1-5; no definite D call. The CDR3 has 19 amino acids. V lost 5 bases to trimming and J lost 9 bases, with 32 bases between them. Germline V gene lookup returns CDR1 MDHEN and CDR2 SYDVKM. The CDR3 spells CASSQSGLPSRAGVRPQHF. As DNA, the CDR3 is TGTGCCAGCAGTCAATCTGGCCTCCCGAGCCGGGCCGGAGTTCGGCCCCAGCATTTT.

The table lists this clonotype with many counts. The rearrangement joins TRBV2 to TRBJ2-3; 7 nucleotides align to TRBD1. After removal of 4 bases from V and 4 bases from J, the junction contained 8 bases not matched to a gene. The germline V gene has CDR1 SNHLY and CDR2 FYNNEI. The CDR3 sequence is 15 residues long. The CDR3 DNA sequence: TGTGCCAGCAGTGTAAAGGGTAGGGGGCCAGATACGCAGTATTTT. It encodes CASSVKGRGPDTQYF.

The chain combines TRBV27 with TRBJ2-3, with TRBD2 matching over 9 bases. The CDR3 consists of 14 residues. Germline V gives CDR1 MNHEY, CDR2 SMNVEV (reference sequence). V shed 1 base, J shed 8 bases, and the junction held 4 bases outside the gene matches. In DNA form, the CDR3 reads TGTGCCAGCAGTTTATGGAAAGCGGGGGGTACGCAGTATTTT. It yields the protein CASSLWKAGGTQYF.

There are many counts of this clonotype. V usage is TRBV28 and J usage is TRBJ1-2; the D is unclear. The germline gives CDR1 MDHEN, CDR2 SYDVKM. The CDR3 is 13 amino acids. V lost 4 bases and J 4 bases, leaving 10 bases between the germline ends. As DNA, the CDR3 is TGTGCCAGCAGTTCCGATGGAGTCTATGGCTACACCTTC. Residues: CASSSDGVYGYTF.

This clonotype was seen only a few times. V gene TRBV6-1 combines with J gene TRBJ2-1; the D gene is possibly TRBD2 (6 bases). From germline, CDR1 is MNHNS and CDR2 SASEGT. The CDR3 has 14 residues. V was trimmed by 6 bases and J by 4 bases, leaving 13 bases between them. DNA for the CDR3: TGTGCCAGCAGCCGCGGAGGGAGGTACAATGAGCAGTTCTTC. Encoded protein: CASSRGGRYNEQFF.

Only a few counts were recorded for this clonotype. The chain employs TRBV5-1 and TRBJ2-7; TRBD1 might be the D (5 bases). Per the germline V gene, CDR1 is SGHRS and CDR2 is YFSETQ. This CDR3 has 14 amino acids. V was cut by 0 bases and J by 0 bases, with 7 bases left in between. The CDR3 DNA follows: TGCGCCAGCAGCTTGGATGGGGCCTCCTACGAGCAGTACTTC. It yields the protein CASSLDGASYEQYF.

V is TRBV5-4 and J is TRBJ1-2; TRBD1 aligns across 9 bases. V shed 4 bases, J shed 2 bases, and the junction held 6 bases outside the gene matches. Germline values: CDR1 SGHNT, CDR2 YYREEE (reference sequence). The CDR3 length is 15 residues. The CDR3 DNA is TGTGCCAGCAGCCCGGACGGGACAGGGAACTATGGCTACACCTTC. Translated: CASSPDGTGNYGYTF.

This clonotype was recorded at least ten times. The chain combines TRBV20-1 with TRBJ2-7; 9 positions match TRBD1. This CDR3 is built from 17 residues. With 0 bases clipped from V and 6 bases from J, the junction kept 15 bases outside the gene matches. Per the germline V gene, CDR1 is DFQATT and CDR2 is SNEGSKA (reference sequence). The CDR3 sequence is CSARDFQRQGVLGEQYF. The DNA of the CDR3 is TGCAGTGCTAGAGATTTTCAGAGACAGGGGGTATTGGGCGAGCAGTACTTC.